The clone carrying this T cell receptor beta chain appeared a few times. This record comes from a study of blood T cell repertoires in COVID-19. In the authors' methods: Scientists estimated how many nucleated cells there were by amplifying reference gene primers. The assay was immunoSEQ multiplex PCR, and TCRdb's table has in-frame clones only and misses some. Clone size and V and J calls were adopted from that table, with D and trimming inferred from the DNA. Of more than 150,000 clones in the sample, roughly four fifths were seen once. Germline trimming cut 2 bases from V and 5 bases from J; bases unmatched to any gene: 11. The CDR3 covers 16 residues. Germline V gene sequence: CDR1 LNHDA, CDR2 SQIVND (reference sequence). In assigning cohorts, the study relied on participant-reported clinical history. Recovered Cohort 3 donors showed two negative PCRs, clearance, or symptom resolution.

The sequence came from a man aged 35 to 55 who had recovered from COVID-19. The genes are TRBV19 and TRBJ1-1; 7 nucleotides align to TRBD1. Source material: PBMCs or T cells enriched from blood (not recorded which). CDR3 nucleotide sequence: TGTGCCAGTAGTATACAGGGGGGCGGCGGAGGTACTGAAGCTTTCTTT. The encoded protein is CASSIQGGGGGTEAFF.